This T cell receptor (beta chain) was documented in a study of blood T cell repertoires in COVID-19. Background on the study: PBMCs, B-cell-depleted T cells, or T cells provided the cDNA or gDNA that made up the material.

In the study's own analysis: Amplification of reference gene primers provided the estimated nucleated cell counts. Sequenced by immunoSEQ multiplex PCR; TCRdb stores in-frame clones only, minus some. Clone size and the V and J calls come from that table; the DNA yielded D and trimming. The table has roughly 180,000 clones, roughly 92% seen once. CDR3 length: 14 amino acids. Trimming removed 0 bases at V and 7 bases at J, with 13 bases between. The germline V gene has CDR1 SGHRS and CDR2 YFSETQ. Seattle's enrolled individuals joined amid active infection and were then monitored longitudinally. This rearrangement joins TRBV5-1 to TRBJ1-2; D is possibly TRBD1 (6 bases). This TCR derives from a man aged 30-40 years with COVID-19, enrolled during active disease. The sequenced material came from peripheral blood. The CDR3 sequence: CASSLALAGAGYTF. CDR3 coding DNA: TGCGCCAGCAGCTTGGCCCTGGCAGGGGCTGGCTACACCTTC.